A single sample gave rise to the 30 T cell receptor beta chains below, sequenced in a study of graft-versus-host responses after intestinal transplantation. Some clones are missing from TCRdb's copy, which holds only in-frame ones; the method was immunoSEQ multiplex PCR. The table includes approximately 3,200 clones, 93% detected once. This sample comprised bone marrow, obtained approximately 56 weeks after transplant. The receptors here all came from a human patient who received an intestinal transplant, so some T cells may come from the graft donor.

CDR3 residues: CASSGALAGVREQYF. In nucleotides, the CDR3 is TGTGCCAGCAGTGGTGCATTAGCGGGAGTGCGAGAGCAGTACTTC. The rearrangement links TRBV13 to TRBJ2-7; TRBD2 aligns across 9 bases. The CDR3 sequence is 15 residues long. Looked up from germline, CDR1 is PRHDT and CDR2 is FYEKMQ (reference sequence). Trimming cost V 6 bases and J 7 bases; bases outside gene matches: 13.

The CDR3 protein is CASSLIPTTKTDTQYF. The CDR3 coding sequence is TGTGCCAGCAGTTTGATTCCGACTACGAAAACAGATACGCAGTATTTT. V usage is TRBV28 and J usage is TRBJ2-3, with D tentatively TRBD2 (5 bases). The CDR3 covers 16 residues. Per germline, CDR1 MDHEN and CDR2 SYDVKM. V was trimmed by 3 bases and J by 3 bases, leaving 16 bases between them.

The genes are TRBV4-1 and TRBJ2-7; TRBD1 aligns across 10 bases. CDR1 MGHRA and CDR2 YSYEKL come from the germline V gene. V dropped 3 bases and J dropped 4; count of bases not matched to a gene: 3. CDR3 length: 14 amino acids. The CDR3 nucleotides are TGCGCCAGCAGCCAGGACAGGGGGAGGTACGAGCAGTACTTC. It translates to CASSQDRGRYEQYF.

The chain employs TRBV6-5 and TRBJ2-1, with TRBD2 matching 8 bases. Germline values: CDR1 MNHEY, CDR2 SVGAGI. CDR3 size: 15 residues. With V trimmed by 4 bases and J by 5 bases, 7 bases remained unmatched. CDR3 protein: CASSFTTSADNEQFF. CDR3 coding DNA: TGTGCCAGCAGTTTCACGACTAGCGCCGACAATGAGCAGTTCTTC.

CDR3 in amino acids: CASSDRVDSPLHF. The CDR3 bases are TGTGCCAGTAGTGACAGGGTAGATTCACCCCTCCACTTT. The chain employs TRBV19 and TRBJ1-6; TRBD1 agrees at 7 bases. CDR3 size: 13 residues. Germline assignment: CDR1 LNHDA and CDR2 SQIVND (reference sequence). The junction had 3 bases not matched to a gene; V was cut back by 5 bases and J by 8 bases. Supplemented by reference TRBV19 and TRBJ1-6, the full variable domain reads DGGITQSPKYLFRKEGQNVTLSCEQNLNHDAMYWYRQDPGQGLRLIYYSQIVNDFQKGDIAEGYSVSREKKESFPLTVTSAQKNPTAFYLCASSDRVDSPLHFGNGTRLTVT.

The CDR3: CASSDSTVDEQFF. As DNA, the CDR3 is TGTGCCAGCAGTGACTCGACCGTTGATGAGCAGTTCTTC. This rearrangement joins TRBV6-4 to TRBJ2-1; no firm D call. V lost 0 bases, J lost 8 bases, and 8 bases lay in between. Looked up from germline, CDR1 is MRHNA and CDR2 is SNTAGT. The CDR3 is 13 residues long.

This chain links TRBV6-4 with TRBJ2-3, with D perhaps TRBD2 (5 bases). The CDR3 has 15 amino acids. V was shortened by 5 bases and J by 4 bases, with 16 bases between the two germline ends. Germline values: CDR1 MRHNA, CDR2 SNTAGT. As DNA, the CDR3 is TGTGCCAGCAGTCCCGAGGGAGATGCATCAGATACGCAGTATTTT. This codes for CASSPEGDASDTQYF.

This clone has a single count. The rearrangement joins TRBV13 to TRBJ1-2; D is uncertain. The germline V gene encodes CDR1 PRHDT and CDR2 FYEKMQ (reference sequence). The CDR3 is 12 amino acids. V lost 0 bases, J lost 10 bases, and 9 bases lay in between. CDR3 sequence (DNA): TGTGCCAGCAGCTTAGGTACGACCTCCTACACCTTC. Protein: CASSLGTTSYTF.

The chain employs TRBV9 and TRBJ1-4; TRBD1 matches 8 bases. Germline-derived CDR1 and CDR2 are SGDLS and YYNGEE. The V gene end was trimmed by 3 bases and the J gene end by 7 bases; junction bases not matched to a gene: 8. The CDR3 runs to 15 residues. CDR3: CASSAETGVGEKLFF. Written as DNA, the CDR3 is TGTGCCAGCAGCGCCGAGACAGGGGTGGGTGAAAAACTGTTTTTT.

This chain uses TRBV5-5 with TRBJ1-2; no clear D gene. There are 16 residues in the CDR3. Germline V CDR1 and CDR2: SGHKS, YYEKEE (reference sequence). The V end lost 7 bases, the J end lost 4 bases, and 23 bases lay between the germline ends. The DNA for the CDR3 is TGTGCCAGCCAGGCTTCTTTCTCGCGAAAGACCTATGGCTACACCTTC. Translated: CASQASFSRKTYGYTF.

This chain connects TRBV7-2 to TRBJ2-1; D uncertain. V gave up 5 bases and J gave up 12 bases, with 11 bases separating them. This CDR3 is built from 11 residues. Looked up from germline, CDR1 is SGHTA and CDR2 is FQGNSA. CDR3 DNA: TGTGCCAGCAGCCCCGATCGTGGGCAGTTCTTC. Amino acids: CASSPDRGQFF. The variable domain in full, with the rest retrieved from reference TRBV7-2 and TRBJ2-1, is GAGVSQSPSNKVTEKGKDVELRCDPISGHTALYWYRQSLGQGLEFLIYFQGNSAPDKSGLPSDRFSAERTGGSVSTLTIQRTQQEDSAVYLCASSPDRGQFFGPGTRLTVL.

V is TRBV29-1 and J is TRBJ2-7, with 9 bases matching TRBD2. CDR3 length: 13 amino acids. Trimming at V came to 1 base and at J to 2 bases, leaving 0 bases not matched to a gene. Per the germline V gene, CDR1 is SQVTM and CDR2 is ANQGSEA. The CDR3 loop reads CSVEGLAAYEQYF. The CDR3 DNA reads as TGCAGCGTTGAAGGACTAGCGGCCTACGAGCAGTACTTC.

The J gene is TRBJ2-2, the V gene TRBV9; unclear D gene. Germline CDR1 reads SGDLS; CDR2 reads YYNGEE. CDR3 length: 13 amino acids. The V end was cut by 1 base, the J end by 4 bases, with 5 bases between. The CDR3: CASSVTPTGELFF. The CDR3 coding sequence is TGTGCCAGCAGCGTAACTCCCACCGGGGAGCTGTTTTTT.

As regards this clone: The germline gene is not matched at one end of the junction; a read error may be the cause. This chain uses TRBV9 with TRBJ2-1, with no clear D. Germline V gives CDR1 SGDLS, CDR2 YYNGEE. The CDR3 totals 15 residues. The CDR3 DNA reads as TGTGCCAGCAGCGTAGATCAGAGTGTCTACGATGAGCAGTTCTTC. It yields the protein CASSVDQSVYDEQFF.

The chain carries TRBV14 and TRBJ2-1; 7 nucleotides agree with TRBD2. The ends lost 2 bases at V and 0 bases at J; junction bases unmatched: 7. Germline CDR1 SGHDN, CDR2 FVKESK. The CDR3 covers 17 residues. CDR3 loop: CASSQLRGESSYNEQFF. Here the CDR3 DNA reads TGTGCCAGCAGCCAACTCCGGGGGGAGAGCTCCTACAATGAGCAGTTCTTC.

The chain uses TRBV10-3 and TRBJ1-5; D gene uncertain. This CDR3 spans 14 amino acids. The ends were cut back, 2 bases at V and 3 bases at J, with 8 bases in the middle. Germline loops: CDR1 ENHRY, CDR2 SYGVKD. The CDR3 protein is CAISEVDFNQPQHF. CDR3 DNA: TGTGCCATCAGTGAGGTAGATTTCAATCAGCCCCAGCATTTT.

V is TRBV9 and J is TRBJ2-7; maybe TRBD1 (5 bases). Trimming took 0 bases from V and 2 from J, leaving 12 bases between them. This CDR3 contains 15 residues. Germline values: CDR1 SGDLS, CDR2 YYNGEE. The CDR3 protein is CASSVEGAPTYEQYF. CDR3 in DNA: TGTGCCAGCAGCGTAGAAGGGGCCCCAACCTACGAGCAGTACTTC.

This rearrangement joins TRBV6-5 to TRBJ2-2, with D unclear. Germline-derived CDR1 and CDR2 are MNHEY and SVGAGI. Trimming removed 7 bases at V and 0 bases at J, with 6 bases between. CDR3 size: 13 residues. The DNA for the CDR3 is TGTGCCAGCATGGACCCGAACACCGGGGAGCTGTTTTTT. Translated: CASMDPNTGELFF.

This chain links TRBV1 with TRBJ2-6. TRBV1 constitutes a pseudogene. This CDR3 comprises 15 residues. CDR3 loop: CTSRAISLWANVLTF. DNA of the CDR3: TGCACCAGCAGAGCAATCAGTTTGTGGGCCAACGTCCTGACTTTC.

This chain links TRBV28 with TRBJ1-1; TRBD1 aligns across 7 bases. This CDR3 region has 14 residues. The trim removed 5 bases at V and 1 base at J, leaving 4 bases unmatched. Germline V gives CDR1 MDHEN, CDR2 SYDVKM. CDR3 amino acids: CASSMGQSNTEAFF. Written as DNA, the CDR3 is TGTGCCAGCAGTATGGGACAGTCGAACACTGAAGCTTTCTTT.

The chain employs TRBV18 and TRBJ1-6; D remains ambiguous. V lost 5 bases, J lost 5 bases, and 16 bases lay in between. Germline assignment: CDR1 KGHSH and CDR2 LQKENI. The CDR3 runs 16 residues. CDR3 sequence (DNA): TGTGCCAGCTCAAGTAGTGTCCAGGCGAATAATTCACCCCTCCACTTT. Its protein is CASSSSVQANNSPLHF.

The gene calls are TRBV6-4 and TRBJ2-2; 8 bases map to TRBD2. Germline CDR1 and CDR2: MRHNA and SNTAGT. V was pared by 5 bases and J by 6 bases, with 11 bases of the junction left unmatched. The CDR3 spans 16 residues. The CDR3 DNA follows: TGTGCCAGCAGTACCGTCAGCGGGAGAGGGTCCGGGGAGCTGTTTTTT. It translates to CASSTVSGRGSGELFF.

The chain recombines TRBV7-2 with TRBJ1-4, with D perhaps matching TRBD1 (6 bases). Trimming pared 8 bases from V and 0 bases from J, leaving 13 bases between. The CDR3 loop spans 15 amino acids. Germline V lookup: CDR1 SGHTA, CDR2 FQGNSA. The CDR3 sequence: CASGGTPATNEKLFF. CDR3 nucleotides: TGTGCCAGCGGAGGGACACCTGCAACTAATGAAAAACTGTTTTTT.

This clone was counted a single time. CDR3 loop: CASSEDRGLSTDTQYF. The CDR3 DNA sequence: TGTGCCAGCAGCGAAGACAGGGGGCTAAGCACAGATACGCAGTATTTT. The rearrangement links TRBV9 to TRBJ2-3; TRBD1 agrees at 10 bases. Germline loops: CDR1 SGDLS, CDR2 YYNGEE. This CDR3 comprises 16 residues. Losses at the gene ends were 3 bases for V and 0 bases for J; bases not matched to a gene: 4.

The V call is TRBV2, the J call TRBJ2-5; weak D call: TRBD1 (5 bases). Germline CDR1 SNHLY, CDR2 FYNNEI. This CDR3 is built from 13 residues. Trimming cost V 6 bases and J 0 bases, with 8 bases left between them. The CDR3, as DNA: TGTGCCAGCAGAGACAGCCACCAAGAGACCCAGTACTTC. Its translation is CASRDSHQETQYF.

J is TRBJ2-7 and V is TRBV6-5; no firm D call. CDR1 is MNHEY and CDR2 is SVGAGI in the germline V gene. The CDR3 spans 14 residues. Deletions cut 5 bases from V and 1 base from J, with 12 bases between. The DNA of the CDR3 is TGTGCCAGCAGTGAAGGGTGGTTTTCCTACGAGCAGTACTTC. It yields the protein CASSEGWFSYEQYF.

The gene calls are TRBV2 and TRBJ2-3; 10 bases fit TRBD1. This CDR3 is 15 amino acids long. Germline CDR1 and CDR2: SNHLY and FYNNEI. The V segment lost 3 bases and the J segment 3 bases; nucleotides outside the gene matches: 3. The CDR3 sequence is CASSEGQGMTDTQYF. DNA for the CDR3: TGTGCCAGCAGTGAGGGACAGGGGATGACAGATACGCAGTATTTT.

The chain uses TRBV19 and TRBJ2-7; no reliable D call. In germline, CDR1 is LNHDA, CDR2 SQIVND (reference sequence). The CDR3 covers 15 residues. With 6 bases removed from V and 6 bases from J, the gap between germline ends came to 21 bases. As DNA, the CDR3 is TGTGCCAGTAGAACGGATAGTTTCGGAATAAGCGAGCAGTACTTC. Its protein product is CASRTDSFGISEQYF.

The V call is TRBV2, the J call TRBJ2-1; 10 bases agree with TRBD2. Germline V CDR1 and CDR2: SNHLY, FYNNEI. The CDR3 runs 14 residues. J gave up 9 bases and V 2 bases, and 4 bases lay outside the gene matches. CDR3 bases: TGTGCCAGCAGTGAACTAGCGGGAGTACTTGAGCAGTTCTTC. It codes for CASSELAGVLEQFF.

The CDR3 reads CARPGGQYF. CDR3 DNA: TGCGCCAGACCGGGGGGTCAGTACTTC. The rearrangement uses TRBV10-1 and TRBJ2-4, with 7 positions matching TRBD2. Germline CDR1 reads WNHNN; CDR2 reads SYGVQD (reference sequence). The CDR3 has 9 residues. V lost 9 bases and J lost 12; bases outside the gene matches: 2.